The next 31 T cell receptor beta chains were all read from a single sample in a study of control samples from healthy donors and cancer patients. Produced via immunoSEQ multiplex PCR; TCRdb's table is partial and in-frame only. This sample has some 82,000 clones, with roughly 88% found just once. Source material: PBMCs. Source of these receptors: a man aged 55 to 70 with head and neck cancer.

The chain joins TRBV7-2 to TRBJ1-1; D may be TRBD1 (5 bases). Germline-derived CDR1 and CDR2 are SGHTA and FQGNSA. The CDR3 runs to 14 residues. The V end lost 3 bases, the J end lost 6 bases, and 14 bases lay between the germline ends. Here the CDR3 reads CASSFQQGGAEAFF. CDR3 nucleotides: TGTGCCAGCAGCTTTCAGCAGGGAGGGGCTGAAGCTTTCTTT.

The chain joins TRBV10-1 to TRBJ2-2, with D possibly matching TRBD1 (5 bases). The CDR3 is made up of 14 amino acids. The V gene's germline CDR1 is WNHNN and CDR2 SYGVQD (reference sequence). V was pared by 4 bases and J by 4 bases, with 10 bases between. CDR3 DNA: TGCGCCAGCAGTGCCGACAGACGCACCGGGGAGCTGTTTTTT. Residues: CASSADRRTGELFF.

This rearrangement joins TRBV6-1 to TRBJ1-2; weak D call: TRBD1 (5 bases). Trimming stripped 3 bases from V and 2 bases from J, with 10 bases between. Germline loops: CDR1 MNHNS, CDR2 SASEGT. CDR3 size: 14 residues. The CDR3 nucleotides read TGTGCCAGCAGTGAGGCAGGGATGAACTATGGCTACACCTTC. Its protein is CASSEAGMNYGYTF.

The chain employs TRBV9 and TRBJ2-3, with D unclear. Germline loops: CDR1 SGDLS, CDR2 YYNGEE. The V gene lost 3 bases and the J gene lost 6 bases, with 11 bases spanning the gap. There are 13 residues in the CDR3. The chain's CDR3 is CASSGTSLDTQYF. The CDR3 DNA reads as TGTGCCAGCAGCGGCACTTCGTTGGATACGCAGTATTTT.

The rearrangement joins TRBV5-1 to TRBJ2-5; 8 bases line up with TRBD1. CDR1 SGHRS and CDR2 YFSETQ come from the germline V gene. J was trimmed by 4 bases and V by 4 bases; bases with no gene match: 12. The CDR3 extends over 16 amino acids. In nucleotides, the CDR3 is TGCGCCAGCAGCCTTAACCCCCAGGGGGCTACAGAGACCCAGTACTTC. It is translated as CASSLNPQGATETQYF.

This clone was detected only a few times. The chain combines TRBV18 with TRBJ2-5; TRBD1 aligns across 7 bases. Germline V gives CDR1 KGHSH, CDR2 LQKENI. V lost 5 bases and J lost 5; bases outside the gene matches: 8. This CDR3 is built from 14 residues. The CDR3 reads CASSSTGSEETQYF. CDR3 bases: TGTGCCAGCTCATCGACAGGGAGCGAGGAGACCCAGTACTTC.

This sequence joins TRBV4-3 and TRBJ1-3, with unresolved D. The V end was cut by 5 bases, the J end by 4 bases, with 6 bases between. CDR3 length equals 12 residues. Germline CDR1 is LGHNA and CDR2 is YSLEER. In DNA form, the CDR3 reads TGCGCCAGCAGCTCCTTCGGAAACACCATATATTTT. Encoded protein: CASSSFGNTIYF.

V gene TRBV19 combines with J gene TRBJ1-5; 9 bases are shared with TRBD1. Germline CDR1 is LNHDA and CDR2 is SQIVND (reference sequence). Trimming removed 6 bases from V and 7 bases from J; junction bases left unmatched: 7. This CDR3 has 14 amino acids. The CDR3 loop reads CASRNRGLEQPQHF. Written as DNA, the CDR3 is TGTGCCAGTAGGAACAGGGGGCTAGAGCAGCCCCAGCATTTT.

The rearrangement uses TRBV27 and TRBJ2-7; TRBD1 matches at 9 bases. The CDR3 runs to 15 residues. Germline V CDR1 and CDR2: MNHEY, SMNVEV (reference sequence). Trimming removed 3 bases from V and 1 base from J; junction bases left unmatched: 4. CDR3 bases: TGTGCCAGCAGTTTCATGGGACAGGGTTCCTACGAGCAGTACTTC. It encodes CASSFMGQGSYEQYF.

The chain carries TRBV30 and TRBJ2-7, with D tentatively TRBD2 (6 bases). CDR3 length: 14 amino acids. V was clipped by 5 bases and J by 6 bases, with 20 bases between them. The germline gives CDR1 GTSNPN, CDR2 SVGIG (reference sequence). The CDR3 protein is CAWGMGVGSAEQYF. DNA of the CDR3: TGTGCCTGGGGTATGGGAGTCGGGAGTGCCGAGCAGTACTTC.

The rearrangement links TRBV18 to TRBJ1-1; D not certain. V was clipped by 3 bases and J by 2 bases, with 13 bases between them. The germline gives CDR1 KGHSH, CDR2 LQKENI. The CDR3 is 15 amino acids. The CDR3 sequence: CASSPGRGFNTEAFF. The CDR3 DNA reads as TGTGCCAGCTCACCGGGTCGAGGGTTCAACACTGAAGCTTTCTTT.

The V call is TRBV2, the J call TRBJ2-5; D is uncertain. The germline V gene has CDR1 SNHLY and CDR2 FYNNEI. The germline V and J ends were trimmed by 4 bases and 5 bases, with 11 bases remaining between them. The length of the CDR3 is 13 residues. The CDR3: CASSVERWETQYF. The CDR3, as DNA: TGTGCCAGCAGTGTCGAGAGGTGGGAGACCCAGTACTTC. Variable domain in full (rest from reference TRBV2 and TRBJ2-5): EPEVTQTPSHQVTQMGQEVILRCVPISNHLYFYWYRQILGQKVEFLVSFYNNEISEKSEIFDDQFSVERPDGSNFTLKIRSTKLEDSAMYFCASSVERWETQYFGPGTRLLVL.

This clone was observed once. V and J are TRBV28 and TRBJ1-1; 7 positions match TRBD1. The CDR3 has 12 residues. The germline V gene encodes CDR1 MDHEN and CDR2 SYDVKM. V lost 8 bases to trimming and J lost 2 bases; unmatched junction nucleotides: 2. The CDR3 spells CASGTVNTEAFF. CDR3 DNA: TGTGCCAGCGGGACAGTCAACACTGAAGCTTTCTTT.

The V and J genes are TRBV15 and TRBJ1-2; 7 bases fit TRBD1. The CDR3 has 14 residues. Germline CDR1 and CDR2: LNHNV and YYDKDF (reference sequence). Unmatched junction bases numbered 2, after V lost 0 bases and J lost 4 bases. CDR3 in amino acids: CATSRDRGSYGYTF. In nucleotides, the CDR3 is TGTGCCACCAGCAGAGACAGGGGGTCCTATGGCTACACCTTC.

The chain is built from TRBV6-5 and TRBJ1-5; D might be TRBD1 (6 bases). This CDR3 has 15 residues. Germline CDR1 is MNHEY and CDR2 is SVGAGI. The V end was cut by 5 bases, the J end by 0 bases, with 11 bases between. The CDR3 loop is CASSIGGYSNQPQHF. Here the CDR3 DNA reads TGTGCCAGCAGTATAGGGGGATATAGCAATCAGCCCCAGCATTTT.

The rearrangement uses TRBV5-6 and TRBJ1-2; TRBD1 matches 9 bases. The V and J ends lost 3 bases and 8 bases, in that order; junction bases with no gene match: 8. This CDR3 comprises 14 residues. CDR1 is SGHDT and CDR2 is YYEEEE in the germline V gene. The CDR3 bases are TGTGCCAGCAGCTGGGTACAGGGGGCGTGGGGCTACACCTTC. Translating it yields CASSWVQGAWGYTF.

V and J are TRBV7-9 and TRBJ2-6, with 8 bases that match TRBD1. Per germline, CDR1 SEHNR and CDR2 FQNEAQ (reference sequence). J lost 11 bases, V lost 3 bases, and 3 bases had no gene match. The CDR3 covers 13 residues. The CDR3 region is CASSFGTGYVLTF. CDR3 nucleotides: TGTGCCAGCAGCTTCGGGACAGGATACGTCCTGACTTTC.

The chain combines TRBV29-1 with TRBJ2-1; the match to TRBD2 covers 10 bases. J lost 8 bases, V lost 3 bases, and 7 bases had no gene match. The germline V gene has CDR1 SQVTM and CDR2 ANQGSEA. The CDR3 extends over 14 amino acids. The CDR3 region is CSVDGPSGSYEQFF. The CDR3 DNA follows: TGCAGCGTTGACGGGCCTAGCGGGAGCTATGAGCAGTTCTTC.

V is TRBV18 and J is TRBJ2-7; TRBD1 matches at 7 bases. After removal of 1 base from V and 6 bases from J, the junction contained 6 bases not matched to a gene. Germline CDR1 KGHSH, CDR2 LQKENI. This CDR3 is 14 amino acids long. The CDR3 DNA sequence: TGTGCCAGCTCACCACAGGGGGCGCAGTTCGAGCAGTACTTC. Amino acid sequence: CASSPQGAQFEQYF. Together with reference TRBV18 and TRBJ2-7, the CDR3 gives the full variable domain: NAGVMQNPRHLVRRRGQEARLRCSPMKGHSHVYWYRQLPEEGLKFMVYLQKENIIDESGMPKERFSAEFPKEGPSILRIQQVVRGDSAAYFCASSPQGAQFEQYFGPGTRLTVT.

V usage is TRBV7-9 and J usage is TRBJ1-1; 7 nucleotides align to TRBD1. The trim removed 5 bases at V and 8 bases at J, leaving 8 bases unmatched. Germline loops: CDR1 SEHNR, CDR2 FQNEAQ (reference sequence). The CDR3 has 13 residues. CDR3 region: CASSLLGQKEAFF. The CDR3 DNA follows: TGTGCCAGCAGCCTTTTGGGACAGAAAGAAGCTTTCTTT.

The gene calls are TRBV4-2 and TRBJ2-3; possibly TRBD2 for D (6 bases). V was clipped by 1 base and J by 4 bases, with 15 bases between them. Looked up from germline, CDR1 is LGHNA and CDR2 is YNFKEQ. There are 16 residues in the CDR3. The DNA for the CDR3 is TGTGCCAGCAGCCAAGCGAACTCAGCGGGTGCAGATACGCAGTATTTT. Protein sequence: CASSQANSAGADTQYF.

The rearrangement links TRBV6-2 or TRBV6-3 to TRBJ1-6; D is uncertain. Germline lookup yields CDR1 MNHEY and CDR2 SVGEGT. V was shortened by 2 bases and J by 10 bases, with 3 bases between the two germline ends. The CDR3 extends over 11 amino acids. Here the CDR3 reads CASSYGSPLHF. CDR3 bases: TGTGCCAGCAGTTACGGGTCACCCCTCCACTTT.

This clone was seen a single time. The J gene is TRBJ1-5, the V gene TRBV6-6; D ambiguous. Trimming removed 0 bases at V and 5 bases at J, with 14 bases between. The V gene's germline CDR1 is MNHNY and CDR2 SVGAGI (reference sequence). CDR3 length: 16 amino acids. The DNA for the CDR3 is TGTGCCAGCAGTTACTCGGGCAGCAACCTACATCAGCCCCAGCATTTT. This codes for CASSYSGSNLHQPQHF.

The CDR3 region has the DNA TGTGCCAGCAGCTACGGACAGGGGAACTCCTACGAGCAGTACTTC. Encoded protein: CASSYGQGNSYEQYF. The rearrangement uses TRBV7-9 and TRBJ2-7, with TRBD1 identical over 9 bases. Germline V gene data show CDR1 as SEHNR and CDR2 as FQNEAQ (reference sequence). After removal of 4 bases from V and 0 bases from J, the junction contained 4 bases not matched to a gene. The length of the CDR3 is 15 residues.

This clone occurred a few times. J is TRBJ2-4 and V is TRBV7-9; D perhaps matches TRBD1 (7 bases). The V gene's germline CDR1 is SEHNR and CDR2 FQNEAQ (reference sequence). The length of the CDR3 is 15 residues. V gave up 4 bases and J gave up 2 bases, with 12 bases separating them. The CDR3: CASSSAGGSKNIQYF. The CDR3 coding sequence is TGTGCCAGCAGCTCGGCAGGGGGGTCCAAAAACATTCAGTACTTC.

The chain recombines TRBV5-5 with TRBJ1-2; 7 bases line up with TRBD1. The CDR3 contains 14 residues. Per germline, CDR1 SGHKS and CDR2 YYEKEE (reference sequence). Losses at the gene ends were 0 bases for V and 4 bases for J; bases not matched to a gene: 3. The CDR3 loop is CASSLAWDSYGYTF. As DNA, the CDR3 is TGTGCCAGCAGCTTGGCCTGGGACAGCTATGGCTACACCTTC. The entire variable domain, with the rest obtained from reference TRBV5-5 and TRBJ1-2, is as follows: DAGVTQSPTHLIKTRGQQVTLRCSPISGHKSVSWYQQVLGQGPQFIFQYYEKEERGRGNFPDRFSARQFPNYSSELNVNALLLGDSALYLCASSLAWDSYGYTFGSGTRLTVV.

The rearrangement uses TRBV28 and TRBJ1-4; D may be TRBD1 (5 bases). Per the germline V gene, CDR1 is MDHEN and CDR2 is SYDVKM. CDR3 length: 12 residues. Trimming shortened V by 6 bases and J by 11 bases, and 13 bases separated the two germline ends. The CDR3 spells CASRTGRKKLFF. As DNA, the CDR3 is TGTGCCAGCAGAACAGGTAGGAAGAAACTGTTTTTT. Variable domain in full (rest from reference TRBV28 and TRBJ1-4): DVKVTQSSRYLVKRTGEKVFLECVQDMDHENMFWYRQDPGLGLRLIYFSYDVKMKEKGDIPEGYSVSREKKERFSLILESASTNQTSMYLCASRTGRKKLFFGSGTQLSVL.

V usage is TRBV4-1 and J usage is TRBJ1-2, with D perhaps TRBD1 (5 bases). CDR1 is MGHRA and CDR2 is YSYEKL in the germline V gene. Trimming pared 3 bases from V and 7 bases from J, leaving 24 bases between. This CDR3 contains 17 residues. CDR3 amino acids: CASSHPTRTRYGGGYTF. The CDR3 DNA is TGCGCCAGCAGCCACCCTACCAGGACGCGATATGGGGGTGGCTACACCTTC.

The rearrangement links TRBV6-2 or TRBV6-3 to TRBJ1-5; 7 nucleotides line up with TRBD1. Germline CDR1 is MNHEY and CDR2 is SVGEGT. The junction had 3 bases not matched to a gene; V was cut back by 2 bases and J by 2 bases. This CDR3 is 15 amino acids long. The CDR3 DNA is TGTGCCAGCAGTTACGGGGACAGAGGCAATCAGCCCCAGCATTTT. This encodes CASSYGDRGNQPQHF.

The chain uses TRBV7-2 and TRBJ2-2, with TRBD2 matching 11 bases. CDR1 and CDR2 from the germline V gene are SGHTA and FQGNSA. J gave up 3 bases and V 1 base, and 1 base lay outside the gene matches. CDR3 length: 16 residues. The CDR3 DNA reads TGTGCCAGCAGCTTAGTAGCGGGAGGGTACACCGGGGAGCTGTTTTTT. Translation gives CASSLVAGGYTGELFF. The variable domain in full, completed from reference TRBV7-2 and TRBJ2-2, reads GAGVSQSPSNKVTEKGKDVELRCDPISGHTALYWYRQSLGQGLEFLIYFQGNSAPDKSGLPSDRFSAERTGGSVSTLTIQRTQQEDSAVYLCASSLVAGGYTGELFFGEGSRLTVL.

The genes are TRBV19 and TRBJ1-5; D is unclear. The CDR3 extends over 14 amino acids. The V gene lost 3 bases and the J gene lost 3 bases, with 9 bases spanning the gap. Germline assignment: CDR1 LNHDA and CDR2 SQIVND (reference sequence). The CDR3 reads CASSIAGVNQPQHF. In DNA, the CDR3 is TGTGCCAGTAGTATTGCAGGAGTCAATCAGCCCCAGCATTTT.